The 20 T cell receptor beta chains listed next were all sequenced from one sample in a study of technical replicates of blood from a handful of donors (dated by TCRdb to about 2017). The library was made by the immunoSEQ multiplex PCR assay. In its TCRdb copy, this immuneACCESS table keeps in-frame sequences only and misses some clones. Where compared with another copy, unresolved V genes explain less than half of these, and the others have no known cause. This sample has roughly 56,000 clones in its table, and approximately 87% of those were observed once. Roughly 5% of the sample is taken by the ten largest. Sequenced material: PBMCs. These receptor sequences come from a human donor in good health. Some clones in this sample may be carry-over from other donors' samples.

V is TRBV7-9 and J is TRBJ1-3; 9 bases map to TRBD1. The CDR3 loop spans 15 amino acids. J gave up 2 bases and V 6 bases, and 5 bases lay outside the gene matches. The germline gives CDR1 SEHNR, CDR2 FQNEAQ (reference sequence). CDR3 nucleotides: TGTGCCAGCAGTCCACAGGGGGCGGCTGGAAACACCATATATTTT. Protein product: CASSPQGAAGNTIYF. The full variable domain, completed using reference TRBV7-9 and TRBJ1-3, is DTGVSQNPRHKITKRGQNVTFRCDPISEHNRLYWYRQTLGQGPEFLTYFQNEAQLEKSRLLSDRFSAERPKGSFSTLEIQRTEQGDSAMYLCASSPQGAAGNTIYFGEGSWLTVV.

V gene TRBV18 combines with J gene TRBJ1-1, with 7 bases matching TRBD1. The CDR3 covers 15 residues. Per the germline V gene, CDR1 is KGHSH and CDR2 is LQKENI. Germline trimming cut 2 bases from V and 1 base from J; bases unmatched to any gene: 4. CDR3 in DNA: TGTGCCAGCTCACCATCAGGGGGAGGGAACACTGAAGCTTTCTTT. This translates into CASSPSGGGNTEAFF. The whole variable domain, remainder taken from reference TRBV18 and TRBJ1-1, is NAGVMQNPRHLVRRRGQEARLRCSPMKGHSHVYWYRQLPEEGLKFMVYLQKENIIDESGMPKERFSAEFPKEGPSILRIQQVVRGDSAAYFCASSPSGGGNTEAFFGQGTRLTVV.

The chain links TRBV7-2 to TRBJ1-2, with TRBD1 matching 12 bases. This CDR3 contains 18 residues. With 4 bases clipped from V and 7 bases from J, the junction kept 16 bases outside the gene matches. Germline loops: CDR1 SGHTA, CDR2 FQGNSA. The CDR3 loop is CASSSSGTGGAKGSGYTF. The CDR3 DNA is TGTGCCAGCAGCTCCTCTGGGACAGGGGGCGCAAAAGGGTCTGGCTACACCTTC.

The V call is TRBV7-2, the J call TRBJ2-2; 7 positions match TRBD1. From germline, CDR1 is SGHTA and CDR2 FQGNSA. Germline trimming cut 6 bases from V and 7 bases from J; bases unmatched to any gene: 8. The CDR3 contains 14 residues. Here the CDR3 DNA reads TGTGCCAGCAGACCTAAACAGGGGATCGGGGAGCTGTTTTTT. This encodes CASRPKQGIGELFF.

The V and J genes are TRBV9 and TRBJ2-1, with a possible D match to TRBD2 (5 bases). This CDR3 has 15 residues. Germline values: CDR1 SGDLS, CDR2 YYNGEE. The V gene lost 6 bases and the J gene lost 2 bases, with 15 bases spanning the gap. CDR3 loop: CASNRGGSTYNEQFF. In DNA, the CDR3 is TGTGCCAGCAACAGAGGTGGGAGTACCTACAATGAGCAGTTCTTC.

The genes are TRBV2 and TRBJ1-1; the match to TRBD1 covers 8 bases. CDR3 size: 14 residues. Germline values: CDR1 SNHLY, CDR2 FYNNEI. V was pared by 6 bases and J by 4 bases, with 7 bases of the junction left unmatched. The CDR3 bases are TGTGCCAGCAGCTGGGGACAGGCGATCACTGAAGCTTTCTTT. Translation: CASSWGQAITEAFF.

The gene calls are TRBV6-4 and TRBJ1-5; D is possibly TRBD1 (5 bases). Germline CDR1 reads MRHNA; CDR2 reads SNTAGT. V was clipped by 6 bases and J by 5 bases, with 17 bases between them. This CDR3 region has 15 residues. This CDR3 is CASREQARPDQPQHF. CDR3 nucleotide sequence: TGTGCCAGCAGAGAACAGGCCCGGCCTGATCAGCCCCAGCATTTT.

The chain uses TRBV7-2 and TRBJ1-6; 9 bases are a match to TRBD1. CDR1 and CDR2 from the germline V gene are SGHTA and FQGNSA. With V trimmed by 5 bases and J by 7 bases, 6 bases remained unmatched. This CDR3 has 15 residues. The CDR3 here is CASSGGDRGNSPLHF. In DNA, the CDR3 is TGTGCCAGCAGCGGGGGAGACAGGGGGAATTCACCCCTCCACTTT.

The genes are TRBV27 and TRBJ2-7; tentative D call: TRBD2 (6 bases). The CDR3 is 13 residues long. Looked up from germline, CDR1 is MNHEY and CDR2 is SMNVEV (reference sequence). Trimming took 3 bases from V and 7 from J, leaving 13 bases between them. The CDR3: CASSLGGSREQYF. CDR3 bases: TGTGCCAGCAGTTTGGGAGGATCGAGGGAGCAGTACTTC.

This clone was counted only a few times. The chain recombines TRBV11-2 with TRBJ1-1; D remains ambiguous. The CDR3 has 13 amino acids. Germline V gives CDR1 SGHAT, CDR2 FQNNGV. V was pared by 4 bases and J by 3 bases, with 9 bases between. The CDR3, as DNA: TGTGCCAGCAGCTCACAGAGCTACACTGAAGCTTTCTTT. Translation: CASSSQSYTEAFF. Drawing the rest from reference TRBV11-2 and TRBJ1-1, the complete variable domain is EAGVAQSPRYKIIEKRQSVAFWCNPISGHATLYWYQQILGQGPKLLIQFQNNGVVDDSQLPKDRFSAERLKGVDSTLKIQPAKLEDSAVYLCASSSQSYTEAFFGQGTRLTVV.

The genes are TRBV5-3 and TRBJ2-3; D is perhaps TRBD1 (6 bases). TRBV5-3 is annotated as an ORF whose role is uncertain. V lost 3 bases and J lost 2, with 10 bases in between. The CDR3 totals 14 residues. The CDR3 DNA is TGTGCCAGAAGCTACCGGGACAACACAGATACGCAGTATTTT. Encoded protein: CARSYRDNTDTQYF.

The CDR3 bases are TGTGCCAGCAGTGAAAGGGACAGGGGCTATAGCAATCAGCCCCAGCATTTT. Encoded protein: CASSERDRGYSNQPQHF. The chain carries TRBV6-1 and TRBJ1-5, with 10 bases identical to TRBD1. J was trimmed by 0 bases and V by 2 bases; bases with no gene match: 4. The CDR3 has 17 residues. The V gene's germline CDR1 is MNHNS and CDR2 SASEGT.

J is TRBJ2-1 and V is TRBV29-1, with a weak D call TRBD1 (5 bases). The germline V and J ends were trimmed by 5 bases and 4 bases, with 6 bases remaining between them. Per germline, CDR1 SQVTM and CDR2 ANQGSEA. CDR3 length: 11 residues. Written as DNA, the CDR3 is TGCAGCGTTTCAGGGTACAATGAGCAGTTCTTC. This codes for CSVSGYNEQFF.

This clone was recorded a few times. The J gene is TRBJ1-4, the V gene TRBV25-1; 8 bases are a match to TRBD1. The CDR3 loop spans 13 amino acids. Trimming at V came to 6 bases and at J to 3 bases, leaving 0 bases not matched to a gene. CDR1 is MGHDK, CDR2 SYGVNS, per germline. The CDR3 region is CASRQGANEKLFF. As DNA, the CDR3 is TGTGCCAGCAGACAGGGGGCTAATGAAAAACTGTTTTTT.

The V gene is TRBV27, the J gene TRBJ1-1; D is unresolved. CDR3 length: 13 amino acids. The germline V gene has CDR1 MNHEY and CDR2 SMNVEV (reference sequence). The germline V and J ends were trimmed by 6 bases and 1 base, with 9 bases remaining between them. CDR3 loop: CASRRQENTEAFF. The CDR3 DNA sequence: TGTGCCAGCAGACGTCAGGAGAACACTGAAGCTTTCTTT.

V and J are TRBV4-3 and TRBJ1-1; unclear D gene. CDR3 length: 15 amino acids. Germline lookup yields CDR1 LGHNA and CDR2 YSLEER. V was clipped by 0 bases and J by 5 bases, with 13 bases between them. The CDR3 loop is CASSQDGPTRTEAFF. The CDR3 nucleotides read TGCGCCAGCAGCCAAGATGGCCCTACCAGGACTGAAGCTTTCTTT.

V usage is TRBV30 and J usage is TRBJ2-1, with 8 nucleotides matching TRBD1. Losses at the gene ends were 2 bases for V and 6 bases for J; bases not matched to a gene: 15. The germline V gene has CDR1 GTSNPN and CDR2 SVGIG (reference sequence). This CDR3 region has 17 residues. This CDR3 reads CAWSLGMFGQGSNEQFF. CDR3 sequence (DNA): TGTGCCTGGAGTCTTGGGATGTTTGGACAGGGTAGCAATGAGCAGTTCTTC.

CDR3 nucleotide sequence: TGTGCCAGCAGCTCCCAGGGGGCTGGGACTGAAGCTTTCTTT. It translates to CASSSQGAGTEAFF. The chain recombines TRBV7-2 with TRBJ1-1; TRBD1 agrees at 8 bases. CDR1 SGHTA and CDR2 FQGNSA come from the germline V gene. The junction had 6 bases not matched to a gene; V was cut back by 4 bases and J by 5 bases. This CDR3 region has 14 residues.

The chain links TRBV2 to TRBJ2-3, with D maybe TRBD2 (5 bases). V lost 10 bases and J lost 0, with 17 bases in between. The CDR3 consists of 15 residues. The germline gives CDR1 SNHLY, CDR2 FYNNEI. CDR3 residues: CATQRESVSTDTQYF. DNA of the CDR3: TGTGCCACCCAAAGGGAGAGCGTAAGCACAGATACGCAGTATTTT.

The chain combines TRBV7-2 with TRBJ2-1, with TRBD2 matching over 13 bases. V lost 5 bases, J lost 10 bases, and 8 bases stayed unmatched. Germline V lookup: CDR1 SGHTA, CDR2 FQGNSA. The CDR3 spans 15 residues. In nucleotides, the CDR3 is TGTGCCAGCAGCCTATCCCGGACTAGCGGGGGCGAGCAGTTCTTC. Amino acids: CASSLSRTSGGEQFF.